This T cell receptor (beta chain) was observed in a study of T cells expressing NK-cell markers. Production of TCR beta cDNA relied on 5'RACE template switching with UMIs. TCRdb re-called the 5' RACE reads and shows each CDR3 protein once, DNA omitted. With 550,000 or so distinct CDR3 sequences in the sample, the ten largest clones hold roughly 3.5%. Germline CDR1 is SEHNR and CDR2 is FQNEAQ (reference sequence). The CDR3 is 16 residues long. The sequence was collected from a man younger than 35 in good health. The material sequenced was blood T cells: a sorted CD56 or NKG2C T cell subset, CD4+ or CD8+ T cells, or bulk PBMC T cells (not recorded which). The chain couples TRBV7-9 to TRBJ2-5. CDR3: CASSLLLLVVGETQYF.